What follows are 6 T cell receptor beta chains derived from one specimen sequenced in a study of T cell responses to AZD1222 COVID-19 vaccine. Measured with immunoSEQ multiplex PCR; TCRdb has only the in-frame clones, and not every one. This repertoire shows around 99,000 clones, roughly 87% found once; its top ten account for around 4.8%. The source material was peripheral blood, sampled on day 0 of AZD1222 vaccination. These receptors came from an adult in good health.

This rearrangement joins TRBV27 to TRBJ2-1; maybe TRBD2 (6 bases). The CDR3 is 13 residues long. V was pared by 3 bases and J by 6 bases, with 9 bases between. Germline V CDR1 and CDR2: MNHEY, SMNVEV (reference sequence). The CDR3 loop is CASSFSRGNEQFF. The CDR3 DNA sequence: TGTGCCAGCAGTTTCTCGCGGGGCAATGAGCAGTTCTTC.

The CDR3 protein is CASSHSRAGEYTGELFF. The CDR3 DNA is TGTGCCAGTAGCCATTCGAGGGCAGGGGAATACACCGGGGAGCTGTTTTTT. The chain carries TRBV19 and TRBJ2-2, with D perhaps matching TRBD1 (6 bases). Germline CDR1 and CDR2: LNHDA and SQIVND (reference sequence). V dropped 6 bases and J dropped 3 bases, with 20 bases sitting between them. The CDR3 loop spans 17 amino acids. The variable domain in full, with the rest retrieved from reference TRBV19 and TRBJ2-2, is DGGITQSPKYLFRKEGQNVTLSCEQNLNHDAMYWYRQDPGQGLRLIYYSQIVNDFQKGDIAEGYSVSREKKESFPLTVTSAQKNPTAFYLCASSHSRAGEYTGELFFGEGSRLTVL.

This rearrangement joins TRBV28 to TRBJ2-2, with 11 nucleotides matching TRBD1. The length of the CDR3 is 16 residues. V lost 4 bases to trimming and J lost 4 bases; unmatched junction nucleotides: 5. CDR1 MDHEN and CDR2 SYDVKM come from the germline V gene. The CDR3 region is CASSSPGTGGTGELFF. CDR3 nucleotides: TGTGCCAGCAGTTCCCCCGGGACAGGGGGCACCGGGGAGCTGTTTTTT. The full variable domain, in which reference TRBV28 and TRBJ2-2 provide the parts outside the CDR3, is DVKVTQSSRYLVKRTGEKVFLECVQDMDHENMFWYRQDPGLGLRLIYFSYDVKMKEKGDIPEGYSVSREKKERFSLILESASTNQTSMYLCASSSPGTGGTGELFFGEGSRLTVL.

This chain joins TRBV4-2 and TRBJ2-7; 10 bases are a match to TRBD2. J was trimmed by 3 bases and V by 0 bases; bases with no gene match: 8. CDR1 is LGHNA and CDR2 is YNFKEQ in the germline V gene. The CDR3 contains 17 residues. The CDR3 protein is CASSQDLGGLAFYEQYF. The CDR3 DNA reads TGTGCCAGCAGCCAAGATCTTGGGGGACTAGCGTTCTACGAGCAGTACTTC.

The CDR3 here is CASHRGSNQPQHF. CDR3 nucleotides: TGTGCCAGTCACAGGGGATCCAATCAGCCCCAGCATTTT. V is TRBV19 and J is TRBJ1-5; TRBD1 matches 7 bases. The germline V gene encodes CDR1 LNHDA and CDR2 SQIVND (reference sequence). Germline trimming cut 8 bases from V and 3 bases from J; bases unmatched to any gene: 4. This CDR3 has 13 residues.

V usage is TRBV18 and J usage is TRBJ1-1; 7 bases align to TRBD1. The germline V gene has CDR1 KGHSH and CDR2 LQKENI. The CDR3 totals 13 residues. The V and J ends lost 3 bases and 3 bases, in that order; junction bases with no gene match: 1. CDR3 loop: CASSPQGDTEAFF. The CDR3 coding sequence is TGTGCCAGCTCACCCCAGGGGGACACTGAAGCTTTCTTT.